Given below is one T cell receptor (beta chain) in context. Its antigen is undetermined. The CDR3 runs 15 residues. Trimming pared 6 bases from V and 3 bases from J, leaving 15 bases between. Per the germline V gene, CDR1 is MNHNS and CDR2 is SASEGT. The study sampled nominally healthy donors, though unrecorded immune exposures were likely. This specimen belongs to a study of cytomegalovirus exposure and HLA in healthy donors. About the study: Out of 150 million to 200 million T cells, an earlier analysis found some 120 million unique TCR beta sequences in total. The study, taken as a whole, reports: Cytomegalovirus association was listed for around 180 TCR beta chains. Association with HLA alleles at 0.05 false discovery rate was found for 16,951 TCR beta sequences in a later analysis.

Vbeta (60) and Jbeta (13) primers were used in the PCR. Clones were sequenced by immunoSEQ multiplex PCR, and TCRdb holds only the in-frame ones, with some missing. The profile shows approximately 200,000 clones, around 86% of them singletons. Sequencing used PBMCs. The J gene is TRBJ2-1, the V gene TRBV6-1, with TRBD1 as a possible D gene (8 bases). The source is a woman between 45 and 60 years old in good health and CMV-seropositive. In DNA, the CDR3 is TGTGCCAGCAGATCAACAGGGGGGGACTACAATGAGCAGTTCTTC. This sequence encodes CASRSTGGDYNEQFF.